The T cell receptor beta chain under discussion was sequenced for a study of blood T cell repertoires in COVID-19. Enrolled during active infection, Seattle patients were then followed longitudinally. Some clones are missing from TCRdb's copy, which holds only in-frame ones; the method was immunoSEQ multiplex PCR. The sample records 200,000 to 300,000 clones, nearly 95% being singletons. The clonotype originates from a man aged 25-45 years with COVID-19, enrolled during active disease. The sample was peripheral blood.

Here the CDR3 DNA reads TGTGCCAGCAGCGAAATTGACAGCATGAACACTGAAGCTTTCTTT. It codes for CASSEIDSMNTEAFF. V usage is TRBV5-6 and J usage is TRBJ1-1; a weak D match, TRBD1 (5 bases). Trimming cost V 4 bases and J 0 bases, with 13 bases left between them. The CDR3 totals 15 residues. The germline V gene has CDR1 SGHDT and CDR2 YYEEEE.